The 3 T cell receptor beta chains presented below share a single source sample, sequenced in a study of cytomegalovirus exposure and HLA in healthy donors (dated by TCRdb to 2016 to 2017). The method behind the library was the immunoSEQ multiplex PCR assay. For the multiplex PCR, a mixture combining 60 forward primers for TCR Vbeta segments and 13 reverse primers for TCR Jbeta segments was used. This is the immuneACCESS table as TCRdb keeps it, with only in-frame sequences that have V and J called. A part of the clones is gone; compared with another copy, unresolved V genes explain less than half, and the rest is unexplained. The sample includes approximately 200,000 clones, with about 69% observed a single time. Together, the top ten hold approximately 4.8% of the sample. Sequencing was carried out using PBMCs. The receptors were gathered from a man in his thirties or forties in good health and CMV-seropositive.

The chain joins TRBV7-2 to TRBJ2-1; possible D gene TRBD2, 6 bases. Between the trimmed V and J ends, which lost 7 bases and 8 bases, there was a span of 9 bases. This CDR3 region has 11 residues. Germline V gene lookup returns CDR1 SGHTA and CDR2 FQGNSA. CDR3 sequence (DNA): TGTGCCAGCACCCCGGGGGATGAGCAGTTCTTC. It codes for CASTPGDEQFF.

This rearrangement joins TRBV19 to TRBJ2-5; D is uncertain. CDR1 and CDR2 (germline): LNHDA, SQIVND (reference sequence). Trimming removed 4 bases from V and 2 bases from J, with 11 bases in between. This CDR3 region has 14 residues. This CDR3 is CASSTPGLQETQYF. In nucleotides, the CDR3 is TGTGCCAGTAGTACGCCAGGATTACAAGAGACCCAGTACTTC.

This CDR3 is CASSPRPEGAGGVDTQYF. The CDR3, as DNA: TGCGCCAGCAGCCCCCGACCGGAGGGAGCAGGGGGCGTAGATACGCAGTATTTT. V gene TRBV5-1 combines with J gene TRBJ2-3; TRBD1 agrees at 8 bases. The length of the CDR3 is 18 residues. V lost 4 bases to trimming and J lost 5 bases; unmatched junction nucleotides: 18. Germline-derived CDR1 and CDR2 are SGHRS and YFSETQ.